The next 3 T cell receptor beta chains were all read from a single sample in a study of cytomegalovirus exposure and HLA in healthy donors. With 60 Vbeta and 13 Jbeta primers, the PCR was carried out. TCRdb's copy holds only in-frame clones and misses some; the assay was immunoSEQ multiplex PCR. The sample totals some 130,000 clones. The material sequenced was PBMCs. The source is a man aged 18 to 30 in good health and CMV-seronegative.

The J gene is TRBJ1-1, the V gene TRBV18; tentatively, D is TRBD1 (5 bases). CDR3 length equals 15 residues. V was clipped by 2 bases and J by 1 base, with 11 bases between them. Germline lookup yields CDR1 KGHSH and CDR2 LQKENI. The CDR3 nucleotides are TGTGCCAGCTCACCAAAGGGGAACCAGAACACTGAAGCTTTCTTT. This codes for CASSPKGNQNTEAFF.

The CDR3 here is CASSYSAGAPGNIQYF. The CDR3 DNA follows: TGTGCCAGCAGTTACTCGGCGGGGGCGCCTGGGAACATTCAGTACTTC. The chain uses TRBV6-5 and TRBJ2-4, with D perhaps matching TRBD2 (7 bases). Trimming pared 0 bases from V and 7 bases from J, leaving 16 bases between. CDR3 size: 16 residues. Germline loops: CDR1 MNHEY, CDR2 SVGAGI.

This sequence joins TRBV18 and TRBJ2-7; D is unclear. The CDR3 covers 11 residues. The ends were cut back, 5 bases at V and 3 bases at J, with 5 bases in the middle. CDR1 is KGHSH and CDR2 is LQKENI in the germline V gene. The CDR3 region is CASSSYYEQYF. The CDR3 region has the DNA TGTGCCAGCTCATCGTACTACGAGCAGTACTTC.